This TCR beta chain was captured in a study of T cell responses to AZD1222 COVID-19 vaccine. The study, taken as a whole, reports: Baseline serostatus was positive in only a handful of AZD1222 recipients. Within unmutated variant regions lay the reported targets of nearly half of spike-specific TCRs. Donors were chiefly white British, with a greater number of females, and clonal diversity was perhaps underestimated.

Remarks on this clone: Antigen: not known. At one boundary the junction diverges from the germline segment, which might be a read error.

The CDR3 is 15 amino acids. Germline loops: CDR1 KGHDR, CDR2 SFDVKD. Clones were read by immunoSEQ multiplex PCR, and TCRdb kept only the in-frame ones, dropping some. The sample consists of some 120,000 clones, about 86% of them appearing once. The TCR originated in an adult in good health. The input for sequencing was peripheral blood, taken on day 0 of AZD1222 vaccination. J is TRBJ1-1 and V is TRBV24-1; 9 bases map to TRBD1. CDR3 residues: CATSDAGQGAPEAFF. The CDR3 DNA sequence: TGTGCCACCAGTGACGCGGGACAGGGTGCTCCTGAGGCTTTCTTT.